The 21 T cell receptor beta chains listed next were all sequenced from one sample in a study of T cell repertoires in cytomegalovirus infection. These receptors lack a known antigen. From the reads, TCRdb called clonotypes with MiXCR, one entry per CDR3 protein. The data contain some 920,000 distinct CDR3 sequences, 31% of them singletons. The sequenced sample was cultured CD8+ T cells from PBMCs, obtained from culture after CMV antigen stimulation. These receptors originate from a human donor in good health (CMV status not recorded). Some clones in this sample may be carry-over from other donors' samples.

This chain joins TRBV25-1 and TRBJ1-2, with TRBD1 as a possible D gene (5 bases). The CDR3 sequence is 11 residues long. V was cut by 6 bases and J by 13 bases, with 15 bases left in between. Per germline, CDR1 MGHDK and CDR2 SYGVNS. The chain's CDR3 is CASRRDENLTF. CDR3 sequence (DNA): TGTGCCAGCAGGAGGGACGAAAACCTCACCTTC.

The J gene is TRBJ2-3, the V gene TRBV12-3 or TRBV12-4; D may be TRBD2 (6 bases). V lost 6 bases and J lost 4, with 14 bases in between. This CDR3 contains 14 residues. In nucleotides, the CDR3 is TGTGCCAGCAGCCTGACAGAGCGGGCAGATACGCAGTATTTT. As protein: CASSLTERADTQYF.

This clonotype was seen repeatedly, ten times or more. The rearrangement uses TRBV7-8 and TRBJ1-1; D ambiguous. With 5 bases removed from V and 4 bases from J, the gap between germline ends came to 14 bases. The CDR3 has 14 amino acids. Per germline, CDR1 SGHVS and CDR2 FQNEAQ. CDR3 residues: CASSHGPGGTEAFF. CDR3 nucleotides: TGTGCCAGCAGCCATGGACCGGGAGGCACTGAAGCTTTCTTT.

The DNA for the CDR3 is TGTGCCAGCAGTTTTACCCGAAAACTGTTTTTT. It codes for CASSFTRKLFF. This rearrangement joins TRBV28 to TRBJ1-4; no definite D call. The CDR3 spans 11 residues. Germline V CDR1 and CDR2: MDHEN, SYDVKM. V was clipped by 3 bases and J by 10 bases, with 6 bases between them.

The rearrangement uses TRBV2 and TRBJ1-1; D is uncertain. V lost 3 bases to trimming and J lost 10 bases, with 15 bases between them. In germline, CDR1 is SNHLY, CDR2 FYNNEI. The CDR3 loop spans 13 amino acids. The CDR3 here is CASSESVSRVAFF. The CDR3 DNA is TGTGCCAGCAGTGAGTCCGTCTCTCGGGTAGCTTTCTTT.

CDR3 region: CASSQDRFSGEQYV. The CDR3, as DNA: TGTGCCAGCAGCCAAGATCGATTTAGCGGCGAGCAGTACGTC. The V call is TRBV3-1, the J call TRBJ2-7, with D possibly matching TRBD2 (6 bases). Germline V gives CDR1 LGHDT, CDR2 YNNKEL (reference sequence). V gave up 0 bases and J gave up 6 bases, with 12 bases separating them. The CDR3 totals 14 residues.

This chain connects TRBV27 to TRBJ2-7, with TRBD2 matching over 11 bases. Germline V gene data show CDR1 as MNHEY and CDR2 as SMNVEV (reference sequence). After removal of 5 bases from V and 3 bases from J, the junction contained 6 bases not matched to a gene. CDR3 length equals 15 residues. The CDR3 loop reads CASSIRTSGLYEQYF. DNA for the CDR3: TGTGCCAGCAGTATACGGACTAGCGGGCTCTACGAGCAGTACTTC.

This chain joins TRBV2 and TRBJ2-2; no definite D call. The V and J ends lost 2 bases and 4 bases respectively, with 8 bases between them. The CDR3 length is 14 residues. Germline V CDR1 and CDR2: SNHLY, FYNNEI. The CDR3 loop reads CASSEFSPTGELFF. DNA for the CDR3: TGTGCCAGCAGTGAATTCAGTCCCACCGGGGAGCTGTTTTTT.

This clonotype was seen just once. The chain couples TRBV14 to TRBJ2-1; the D gene is possibly TRBD1 (6 bases). Germline V gene data show CDR1 as SGHDN and CDR2 as FVKESK. This CDR3 spans 15 amino acids. Trimming left V 0 bases short and J 5 bases short, with 11 bases between. The CDR3 protein is CASSQDWNRDNEQFF. CDR3 nucleotides: TGTGCCAGCAGCCAAGATTGGAACAGGGACAATGAGCAGTTCTTC. The whole variable domain, remainder taken from reference TRBV14 and TRBJ2-1, is EAGVTQFPSHSVIEKGQTVTLRCDPISGHDNLYWYRRVMGKEIKFLLHFVKESKQDESGMPNNRFLAERTGGTYSTLKVQPAELEDSGVYFCASSQDWNRDNEQFFGPGTRLTVL.

The J gene is TRBJ1-1, the V gene TRBV28; D is unresolved. Looked up from germline, CDR1 is MDHEN and CDR2 is SYDVKM. CDR3 length: 14 amino acids. The ends were cut back, 7 bases at V and 3 bases at J, with 15 bases in the middle. The CDR3 loop reads CASTTGGSYTEAFF. In DNA form, the CDR3 reads TGTGCCAGCACCACGGGCGGCAGCTACACTGAAGCTTTCTTT.

This clonotype was found a few times. The gene calls are TRBV24-1 and TRBJ2-5; 11 bases agree with TRBD2. The germline CDR1 and CDR2 sequences are KGHDR and SFDVKD. The junction had 6 bases not matched to a gene; V was cut back by 2 bases and J by 2 bases. The CDR3 spans 17 residues. CDR3 sequence: CATSDSLTSGVQETQYF. The CDR3 DNA is TGTGCCACCAGTGATTCCTTGACTAGCGGGGTACAAGAGACCCAGTACTTC.

In this sample, this clonotype turned up many times. The J gene is TRBJ2-2, the V gene TRBV6-2 or TRBV6-3; D ambiguous. V lost 2 bases to trimming and J lost 3 bases, with 4 bases between them. CDR1 is MNHEY and CDR2 is SVGEGT in the germline V gene. CDR3 length: 13 amino acids. As DNA, the CDR3 is TGTGCCAGCAGTTACGTCCACACCGGGGAGCTGTTTTTT. This encodes CASSYVHTGELFF.

The chain joins TRBV2 to TRBJ2-7; 10 bases agree with TRBD1. Per germline, CDR1 SNHLY and CDR2 FYNNEI. The CDR3 has 14 residues. The trim removed 10 bases at V and 7 bases at J, leaving 13 bases unmatched. The CDR3 reads CATPIETGGLEQYV. DNA of the CDR3: TGTGCCACTCCTATAGAGACAGGGGGCTTAGAGCAGTACGTC.

This clonotype was detected a few times. The CDR3 here is CASKPGLEQYF. CDR3 nucleotides: TGTGCCAGCAAACCGGGGCTCGAGCAGTACTTC. The chain links TRBV2 to TRBJ2-7; tentatively, D is TRBD1 or TRBD2 (5 bases each). The germline V gene has CDR1 SNHLY and CDR2 FYNNEI. CDR3 length equals 11 residues. With 7 bases removed from V and 6 bases from J, the gap between germline ends came to 10 bases.

J is TRBJ2-7 and V is TRBV29-1; 7 nucleotides line up with TRBD1. Unmatched junction bases numbered 8, after V lost 7 bases and J lost 2 bases. CDR3 length: 13 residues. Germline V CDR1 and CDR2: SQVTM, ANQGSEA. CDR3 coding DNA: TGCAGCGCAATTCGGGACAGTACCTACGAGCAGTACTTC. Its protein is CSAIRDSTYEQYF.

With respect to this clonotype: At one of its ends the junction is not consistent with the germline gene, which may arise from a read error. The chain has TRBV6-8 and TRBJ2-2; 8 bases line up with TRBD2. The CDR3 loop spans 17 amino acids. Germline assignment: CDR1 MNHGY and CDR2 SAAAGT. The CDR3 region has the DNA TGTGCCAGCAGTTACTCTACGGGGGGGGAGGACACCGGGGTGCTGTTTTTT. Protein: CASSYSTGGEDTGVLFF.

This chain connects TRBV27 to TRBJ2-7; 7 nucleotides line up with TRBD2. The CDR3 is made up of 13 amino acids. Germline V lookup: CDR1 MNHEY, CDR2 SMNVEV (reference sequence). J lost 7 bases, V lost 10 bases, and 13 bases had no gene match. CDR3 bases: TGTGCCACTGGGAGGGGAAGGTCGAGAGAGCAGTACGTC. It translates to CATGRGRSREQYV.

The V gene is TRBV20-1, the J gene TRBJ2-7, with 9 nucleotides matching TRBD2. The ends lost 1 base at V and 4 bases at J; junction bases unmatched: 2. The V gene's germline CDR1 is DFQATT and CDR2 SNEGSKA (reference sequence). This CDR3 is built from 13 residues. CDR3 in DNA: TGCAGTGCTAGAGTTAGCGGGAGTTACGAGCAGTACTTC. Amino acid sequence: CSARVSGSYEQYF.

The chain couples TRBV6-1 to TRBJ2-1, with D possibly being TRBD2 (5 bases). V gave up 4 bases and J gave up 0 bases, with 13 bases separating them. CDR3 length: 16 residues. The germline CDR1 and CDR2 sequences are MNHNS and SASEGT. The chain's CDR3 is CASSGYRESSYNEQFF. The CDR3 DNA is TGTGCCAGCAGTGGATATCGGGAAAGCTCCTACAATGAGCAGTTCTTC.

CDR3 nucleotide sequence: TGTGCCAGCAGTTACTCGGGATCAATCCGACAAGAGGGCTGGGGCTACACCTTC. Protein product: CASSYSGSIRQEGWGYTF. This chain links TRBV6-2 or TRBV6-3 with TRBJ1-2; D gene unclear. With 0 bases removed from V and 8 bases from J, the gap between germline ends came to 25 bases. Germline V gives CDR1 MNHEY, CDR2 SVGEGT. The CDR3 extends over 18 amino acids.

This clonotype has just a few counts. The gene calls are TRBV2 and TRBJ2-3; D call uncertain. Germline lookup yields CDR1 SNHLY and CDR2 FYNNEI. Trimming took 0 bases from V and 6 from J, leaving 7 bases between them. This CDR3 has 13 residues. Written as DNA, the CDR3 is TGTGCCAGCAGTGAAGCGGTCGGTGATACGCAGTATTTT. This translates into CASSEAVGDTQYF.